Below are 2 T cell receptor beta chains sequenced from a single sample in a study of blood T cell repertoires in COVID-19. Some clones are missing from TCRdb's copy, which holds only in-frame ones; the method was immunoSEQ multiplex PCR. The sample carries roughly 40,000 clones, approximately 88% recorded once. Specimen: peripheral blood. These receptors were collected from a woman aged 70-85 years with acute or convalescent COVID-19.

There are a few counts of this clone. V usage is TRBV21-1 and J usage is TRBJ2-1; the DNA was not compared with TRBD2, the D call given in the table. TRBV21-1 has pseudogene status. This CDR3 is 15 amino acids long. In DNA, the CDR3 is TGTGCCAGCAGCAAAGCGGCGGGGACGCACAATGAGCAGTTCTTC. Encoded protein: CASSKAAGTHNEQFF.

The chain recombines TRBV7-6 with TRBJ1-2; D not resolved. V dropped 3 bases and J dropped 2 bases, with 7 bases sitting between them. Germline CDR1 SGHVS, CDR2 FNYEAQ. The CDR3 sequence is 13 residues long. The CDR3 nucleotides read TGTGCCAGCAGCTTTGGCCAGAACTATGGCTACACCTTC. Its protein is CASSFGQNYGYTF.